The rows below give T cell receptor beta chains drawn from one sample of a study of blood T cell repertoires in COVID-19. Method: immunoSEQ multiplex PCR; TCRdb's copy keeps in-frame clones and lacks some. The sample carries just over 300,000 clones, roughly nine tenths recorded once. Input material: peripheral blood. The origin of the receptors is a woman in her 30s with COVID-19, enrolled during active disease. Both conserved end residues are part of each CDR3. D genes are given only for firm matches. Not all rows give a size; the values are once, few, many and, for expanded clones, a class.

J gene: TRBJ1-2
D gene: .
V gene: TRBV11-3
clone size: .
CDR3 protein: CASSSLPPGPDGYTF
CDR3 DNA: TGTGCCAGCAGCTCCTTACCCCCTGGCCCTGATGGCTACACCTTC

J gene: TRBJ2-3
D gene: TRBD2
V gene: TRBV7-9
clone size: .
CDR3 protein: CASSPGDGGTDTQYF
CDR3 DNA: TGTGCCAGCAGCCCCGGGGACGGGGGGACAGATACGCAGTATTTT

J gene: TRBJ1-2
D gene: .
V gene: TRBV6-6
clone size: .
CDR3 protein: CASSDGLLYGYTF
CDR3 DNA: TGTGCCAGCAGTGACGGACTTCTCTATGGCTACACCTTC

J gene: TRBJ1-2
D gene: TRBD1
V gene: TRBV3-1/TRBV3-2
clone size: .
CDR3 protein: CASSQGGPGGSYGYTF
CDR3 DNA: TGTGCCAGCAGCCAAGGGGGCCCAGGGGGATCCTATGGCTACACCTTC

J gene: TRBJ1-2
D gene: .
V gene: TRBV7-9
clone size: .
CDR3 protein: CASSPQGGGGYTF
CDR3 DNA: TGTGCCAGCAGCCCCCAAGGGGGGGGTGGCTACACCTTC

J gene: TRBJ1-4
D gene: .
V gene: TRBV27
clone size: .
CDR3 protein: CASRPSRVANEKLFF
CDR3 DNA: TGTGCCAGCAGGCCCTCCAGGGTTGCTAATGAAAAACTGTTTTTT

J gene: TRBJ2-1
D gene: .
V gene: TRBV7-9
clone size: .
CDR3 protein: CASSLELSDEQFF
CDR3 DNA: TGTGCCAGCAGCTTAGAGCTCTCTGATGAGCAGTTCTTC

J gene: TRBJ1-2
D gene: .
V gene: TRBV12-3/TRBV12-4
clone size: .
CDR3 protein: CASGDIATSSYTF
CDR3 DNA: TGTGCCAGCGGGGACATTGCGACCTCGAGCTACACCTTC

J gene: TRBJ1-5
D gene: .
V gene: TRBV7-9
clone size: .
CDR3 protein: CASSLASGNQPQHF
CDR3 DNA: TGTGCCAGCAGCTTAGCTTCCGGCAATCAGCCCCAGCATTTT

J gene: TRBJ2-1
D gene: .
V gene: TRBV11-2
clone size: once
CDR3 protein: CASSLTGGLSYNEQFF
CDR3 DNA: TGTGCCAGCAGCCTCACGGGGGGCTTATCCTACAATGAGCAGTTCTTC

J gene: TRBJ1-1
D gene: .
V gene: TRBV11-2
clone size: .
CDR3 protein: CASSSLTRRNTEAFF
CDR3 DNA: TGTGCCAGCAGCTCCCTGACACGAAGGAACACTGAAGCTTTCTTT

J gene: TRBJ2-1
D gene: TRBD1
V gene: TRBV2
clone size: once
CDR3 protein: CASSRQGITYNEQFF
CDR3 DNA: TGTGCCAGCAGTAGACAGGGCATTACCTACAATGAGCAGTTCTTC

J gene: TRBJ2-1
D gene: .
V gene: TRBV6-5
clone size: .
CDR3 protein: CASSQGRNEQFF
CDR3 DNA: TGTGCCAGCAGTCAGGGGAGAAATGAGCAGTTCTTC

J gene: TRBJ2-1
D gene: TRBD2
V gene: TRBV7-2
clone size: once
CDR3 protein: CASSFLPGLASNEQFF
CDR3 DNA: TGTGCCAGCAGCTTCCTACCGGGACTAGCGTCCAATGAGCAGTTCTTC

J gene: TRBJ1-2
D gene: .
V gene: TRBV5-4
clone size: .
CDR3 protein: CASSLGPRQANYGYTF
CDR3 DNA: TGTGCCAGCAGCTTGGGGCCCAGACAGGCTAACTATGGCTACACCTTC

J gene: TRBJ2-1
D gene: .
V gene: TRBV3-1/TRBV3-2
clone size: .
CDR3 protein: CASMLGLEQFF
CDR3 DNA: TGTGCCAGCATGCTGGGGCTGGAGCAGTTCTTC

J gene: TRBJ1-2
D gene: .
V gene: TRBV19
clone size: .
CDR3 protein: CASSSRGATLYGYTF
CDR3 DNA: TGTGCCAGTAGTTCTCGCGGCGCCACACTTTATGGCTACACCTTC

J gene: TRBJ1-2
D gene: TRBD1
V gene: TRBV5-1
clone size: .
CDR3 protein: CASSLVGIGTANYGYTF
CDR3 DNA: TGCGCCAGCAGCTTGGTGGGTATAGGGACAGCTAACTATGGCTACACCTTC

J gene: TRBJ1-4
D gene: TRBD1
V gene: TRBV7-8
clone size: .
CDR3 protein: CASSRDRVEKLFF
CDR3 DNA: TGTGCCAGCAGCCGGGACAGGGTGGAAAAACTGTTTTTT

J gene: TRBJ1-5
D gene: .
V gene: TRBV5-3
clone size: .
CDR3 protein: CARSFWAHGGPQHF
CDR3 DNA: TGTGCCAGAAGCTTCTGGGCTCACGGGGGGCCCCAGCATTTT

J gene: TRBJ2-4
D gene: .
V gene: TRBV28
clone size: .
CDR3 protein: CASSKRVAKNIQYF
CDR3 DNA: TGTGCCAGCAGTAAGCGGGTAGCCAAAAACATTCAGTACTTC

J gene: TRBJ2-1
D gene: TRBD2
V gene: TRBV6-1
clone size: .
CDR3 protein: CASSEAGRGGREQFF
CDR3 DNA: TGTGCCAGCAGTGAAGCGGGACGGGGGGGCCGTGAGCAGTTCTTC

J gene: TRBJ2-6
D gene: TRBD1
V gene: TRBV6-6
clone size: .
CDR3 protein: CASSRQGWLVGANVLTF
CDR3 DNA: TGTGCCAGCAGTCGACAGGGATGGCTCGTCGGGGCCAACGTCCTGACTTTC

J gene: TRBJ1-1
D gene: TRBD1
V gene: TRBV7-9
clone size: once
CDR3 protein: CASSQGQANTEAFF
CDR3 DNA: TGTGCCAGCAGCCAAGGACAGGCGAACACTGAAGCTTTCTTT

J gene: TRBJ2-3
D gene: .
V gene: TRBV5-6
clone size: .
CDR3 protein: CASSLSGTDTQYF
CDR3 DNA: TGTGCCAGCAGCTTGTCCGGTACAGATACGCAGTATTTT

J gene: TRBJ2-1
D gene: TRBD1
V gene: TRBV6-6
clone size: .
CDR3 protein: CASSYDRATYNEQFF
CDR3 DNA: TGTGCCAGCAGTTACGACAGGGCAACCTACAATGAGCAGTTCTTC

J gene: TRBJ1-2
D gene: TRBD1
V gene: TRBV5-6
clone size: .
CDR3 protein: CASQGQSYGYTF
CDR3 DNA: TGTGCCAGCCAGGGACAGTCCTATGGCTACACCTTC

J gene: TRBJ1-5
D gene: .
V gene: TRBV10-1
clone size: .
CDR3 protein: CARPGFRLFSNQPQHF
CDR3 DNA: TGCGCCAGACCGGGATTTCGGCTTTTTAGCAATCAGCCCCAGCATTTT

J gene: TRBJ1-1
D gene: .
V gene: TRBV6-5
clone size: .
CDR3 protein: CASNSRGGNTEAFF
CDR3 DNA: TGTGCCAGCAACTCCCGGGGAGGGAACACTGAAGCTTTCTTT

J gene: TRBJ1-2
D gene: TRBD1
V gene: TRBV6-5
clone size: .
CDR3 protein: CASRLGQGWGYTF
CDR3 DNA: TGTGCCAGCCGATTGGGACAGGGTTGGGGCTACACCTTC

J gene: TRBJ1-1
D gene: TRBD1
V gene: TRBV18
clone size: .
CDR3 protein: CASSRDRTTNTEAFF
CDR3 DNA: TGTGCCAGCTCACGGGACAGGACAACCAACACTGAAGCTTTCTTT

J gene: TRBJ1-3
D gene: .
V gene: TRBV21-1
clone size: .
CDR3 protein: CASPWGGTLSSGNTIYF
CDR3 DNA: TGTGCCAGCCCTTGGGGGGGGACGTTGAGCTCTGGAAACACCATATATTTT

J gene: TRBJ2-2
D gene: .
V gene: TRBV18
clone size: .
CDR3 protein: CASSPRQGRAGELFF
CDR3 DNA: TGTGCCAGCTCGCCCCGGCAGGGAAGGGCCGGGGAGCTGTTTTTT

J gene: TRBJ2-3
D gene: TRBD2
V gene: TRBV30
clone size: .
CDR3 protein: CAWSGIAGVSDTQYF
CDR3 DNA: TGTGCCTGGAGTGGGATAGCGGGGGTTAGCGATACGCAGTATTTT

J gene: TRBJ1-1
D gene: .
V gene: TRBV2
clone size: .
CDR3 protein: CASREQGSGTEAFF
CDR3 DNA: TGTGCCAGCAGGGAACAGGGTTCGGGCACTGAAGCTTTCTTT

J gene: TRBJ2-7
D gene: .
V gene: TRBV19
clone size: .
CDR3 protein: CASSIDQNYEQYF
CDR3 DNA: TGTGCCAGTAGTATAGACCAGAACTACGAGCAGTACTTC

J gene: TRBJ1-5
D gene: .
V gene: TRBV19
clone size: .
CDR3 protein: CASSIDLRVGQPQHF
CDR3 DNA: TGTGCCAGTAGTATAGATCTCAGGGTGGGTCAGCCCCAGCATTTT

J gene: TRBJ1-3
D gene: .
V gene: TRBV5-1
clone size: .
CDR3 protein: CASSFQGAGNTIYF
CDR3 DNA: TGCGCCAGCAGCTTCCAGGGTGCTGGAAACACCATATATTTT

J gene: TRBJ2-1
D gene: .
V gene: TRBV24-1
clone size: .
CDR3 protein: CATSDSWAHYNEQFF
CDR3 DNA: TGTGCCACCAGTGATTCCTGGGCACATTACAATGAGCAGTTCTTC

J gene: TRBJ2-5
D gene: TRBD1
V gene: TRBV24-1
clone size: .
CDR3 protein: CATSDPTGGEATQYF
CDR3 DNA: TGTGCCACCAGTGATCCAACAGGGGGCGAGGCAACCCAGTACTTC

J gene: TRBJ1-1
D gene: .
V gene: TRBV12-3/TRBV12-4
clone size: .
CDR3 protein: CASSFEITEAFF
CDR3 DNA: TGTGCCAGCAGTTTCGAGATCACTGAAGCTTTCTTT

J gene: TRBJ2-3
D gene: TRBD1
V gene: TRBV9
clone size: .
CDR3 protein: CASSMGQASTDTQYF
CDR3 DNA: TGTGCCAGCAGCATGGGACAGGCCAGCACAGATACGCAGTATTTT

J gene: TRBJ2-1
D gene: .
V gene: TRBV7-9
clone size: .
CDR3 protein: CASSFPGLQFF
CDR3 DNA: TGTGCCAGCAGCTTTCCCGGGTTGCAGTTCTTC

J gene: TRBJ1-6
D gene: .
V gene: TRBV27
clone size: .
CDR3 protein: CASSLGGNSPLHF
CDR3 DNA: TGTGCCAGCAGTTTGGGCGGGAATTCACCCCTCCACTTT

J gene: TRBJ2-4
D gene: .
V gene: TRBV10-3
clone size: .
CDR3 protein: CAISERRSLIAKNIQYF
CDR3 DNA: TGTGCCATCAGTGAGCGTCGGTCACTTATAGCCAAAAACATTCAGTACTTC

J gene: TRBJ2-2
D gene: TRBD1
V gene: TRBV11-1
clone size: .
CDR3 protein: CASSLATGAGELFF
CDR3 DNA: TGTGCCAGCAGCTTAGCGACAGGGGCCGGGGAGCTGTTTTTT

J gene: TRBJ1-2
D gene: TRBD1
V gene: TRBV4-1
clone size: .
CDR3 protein: CASSQAGTEPYGYTF
CDR3 DNA: TGCGCCAGCAGCCAAGCCGGGACAGAGCCCTATGGCTACACCTTC

J gene: TRBJ1-1
D gene: TRBD1
V gene: TRBV12-3/TRBV12-4
clone size: .
CDR3 protein: CASSPGTVTEAFF
CDR3 DNA: TGTGCCAGCAGTCCTGGGACAGTCACTGAAGCTTTCTTT

J gene: TRBJ2-1
D gene: TRBD1
V gene: TRBV5-6
clone size: few
CDR3 protein: CASSSGWGQGMNEQFF
CDR3 DNA: TGTGCCAGCAGCTCGGGGTGGGGACAGGGGATGAATGAGCAGTTCTTC

J gene: TRBJ1-1
D gene: .
V gene: TRBV4-1
clone size: once
CDR3 protein: CASSPLSNTEAFF
CDR3 DNA: TGCGCCAGCAGCCCCCTAAGTAACACTGAAGCTTTCTTT

J gene: TRBJ1-5
D gene: TRBD1
V gene: TRBV27
clone size: .
CDR3 protein: CASSFTGGPNQPQHF
CDR3 DNA: TGTGCCAGCAGTTTTACAGGGGGGCCGAATCAGCCCCAGCATTTT

J gene: TRBJ1-1
D gene: TRBD1
V gene: TRBV6-5
clone size: .
CDR3 protein: CASSFPGQGAAGAAFF
CDR3 DNA: TGTGCCAGCAGTTTCCCGGGACAGGGGGCCGCCGGGGCCGCTTTCTTT

J gene: TRBJ1-1
D gene: TRBD1
V gene: TRBV6-5
clone size: .
CDR3 protein: CASSDRAIGTEAFF
CDR3 DNA: TGTGCCAGCAGCGACAGGGCCATTGGGACTGAAGCTTTCTTT

J gene: TRBJ1-1
D gene: .
V gene: TRBV7-2
clone size: .
CDR3 protein: CASSLASGPTTEAFF
CDR3 DNA: TGTGCCAGCAGCTTAGCATCAGGTCCAACAACTGAAGCTTTCTTT

J gene: TRBJ1-2
D gene: .
V gene: TRBV21-1
clone size: once
CDR3 protein: CASSKEVQDNYGYTF
CDR3 DNA: TGTGCCAGCAGCAAAGAGGTACAGGATAACTATGGCTACACCTTC

J gene: TRBJ2-2
D gene: TRBD2
V gene: TRBV7-9
clone size: .
CDR3 protein: CASSARGGETSNTGELFF
CDR3 DNA: TGTGCCAGCAGCGCGCGCGGGGGGGAGACCTCGAACACCGGGGAGCTGTTTTTT

J gene: TRBJ2-3
D gene: .
V gene: TRBV7-8
clone size: .
CDR3 protein: CASRDWRSTDTQYF
CDR3 DNA: TGTGCCAGCAGGGACTGGCGGAGCACAGATACGCAGTATTTT

J gene: TRBJ1-3
D gene: .
V gene: TRBV5-5
clone size: .
CDR3 protein: CASSKATGASGNTIYF
CDR3 DNA: TGTGCCAGCAGCAAGGCTACAGGCGCCTCTGGAAACACCATATATTTT

J gene: TRBJ2-5
D gene: TRBD2
V gene: TRBV19
clone size: .
CDR3 protein: CASRPAGGRGETQYF
CDR3 DNA: TGTGCCAGTCGCCCAGCGGGGGGGCGCGGTGAGACCCAGTACTTC

J gene: TRBJ1-5
D gene: .
V gene: TRBV12-3/TRBV12-4
clone size: .
CDR3 protein: CASQSNQPQHF
CDR3 DNA: TGTGCCAGCCAGAGCAATCAGCCCCAGCATTTT